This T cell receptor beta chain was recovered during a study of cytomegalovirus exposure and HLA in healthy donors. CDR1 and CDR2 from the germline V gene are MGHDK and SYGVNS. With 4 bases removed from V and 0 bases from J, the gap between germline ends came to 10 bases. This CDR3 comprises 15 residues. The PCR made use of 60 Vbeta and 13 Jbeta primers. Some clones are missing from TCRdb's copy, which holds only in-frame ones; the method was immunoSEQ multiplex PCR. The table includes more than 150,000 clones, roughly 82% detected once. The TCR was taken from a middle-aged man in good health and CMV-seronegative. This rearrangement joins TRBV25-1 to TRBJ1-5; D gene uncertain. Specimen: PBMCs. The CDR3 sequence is CASSGGSNSNQPQHF. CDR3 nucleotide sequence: TGTGCCAGCAGTGGAGGGTCCAATAGCAATCAGCCCCAGCATTTT.